This paragraph reports one TCR beta chain. The sample comes from a study of blood T cell repertoires in COVID-19. Study summary: Sites across the United States, Italy and Spain contributed samples from acute and convalescent COVID-19. Nucleic acid was either cDNA or gDNA, and it came from T cells, B-cell-depleted T cells, or PBMCs.

The authors' processing: Counts of nucleated cells, estimated from reference gene primer amplification, were obtained. Here immunoSEQ multiplex PCR was the method, and the copy in TCRdb shows in-frame clones only, minus some. V and J calls and clone size are as listed in that table; D and trimming were resolved from the DNA. The sample gives over 45,000 clones, roughly 90% of which show up once; around an eighth is in the top ten. CDR1 and CDR2 from the germline V gene are LNHDA and SQIVND (reference sequence). V lost 7 bases and J lost 8, with 18 bases in between. There are 14 residues in the CDR3. The sequencing input was peripheral blood. The source of this sequence is an older woman with active COVID-19. This chain uses TRBV19 with TRBJ2-1, with a tentative D call TRBD1 (5 bases). The CDR3 region has the DNA TGTGCCAGTAATCCGATAGGGGCGATCGATGAGCAGTTCTTC. Translated: CASNPIGAIDEQFF.